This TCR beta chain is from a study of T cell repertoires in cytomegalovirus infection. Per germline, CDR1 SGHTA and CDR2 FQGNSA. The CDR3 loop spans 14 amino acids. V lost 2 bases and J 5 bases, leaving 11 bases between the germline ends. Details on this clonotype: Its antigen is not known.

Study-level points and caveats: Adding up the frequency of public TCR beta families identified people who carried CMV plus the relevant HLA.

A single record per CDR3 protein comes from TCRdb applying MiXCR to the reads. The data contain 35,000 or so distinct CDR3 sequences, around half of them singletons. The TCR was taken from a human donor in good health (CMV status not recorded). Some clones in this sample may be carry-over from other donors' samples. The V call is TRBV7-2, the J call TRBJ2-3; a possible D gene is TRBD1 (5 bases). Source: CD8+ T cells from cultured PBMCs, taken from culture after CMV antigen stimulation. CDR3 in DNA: TGTGCCAGCAGCTTATCCAGGGTGGGAGATACGCAGTATTTT. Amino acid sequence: CASSLSRVGDTQYF.